Listed below are T cell receptor beta chains from one sample, sequenced in a study of T cell responses to AZD1222 COVID-19 vaccine. Profiling relied on immunoSEQ multiplex PCR, and the TCRdb table lists in-frame clones only, not all of them. The profile shows approximately 190,000 clones, just over 90% of them singletons. The source material was peripheral blood, sampled on day 0 of AZD1222 vaccination. These receptors all come from an adult in good health. Both conserved end residues are part of each CDR3. The D gene is left open where the match is weak. The size entry is marked missing in some rows and otherwise reads once, few, many or a size class.

TRBJ1-5,.,.,TRBV7-2,CASISGTAQDEPQHF,TGTGCCAGCATATCAGGGACCGCCCAAGATGAGCCCCAGCATTTT
TRBJ2-7,.,TRBD1,TRBV9,CASSAPGQGAEQYF,TGTGCCAGCAGCGCGCCGGGACAGGGTGCCGAGCAGTACTTC
TRBJ2-7,.,.,TRBV18,CASSPPGRVGDEQYF,TGTGCCAGCTCACCCCCGGGCAGGGTTGGGGACGAGCAGTACTTC
TRBJ1-4,.,.,TRBV20-1,CSASIGVGEKLFF,TGCAGTGCTAGTATCGGAGTGGGTGAAAAACTGTTTTTT
TRBJ1-1,.,TRBD1,TRBV11-1,CASSRTGQNTEAFF,TGTGCCAGCAGCCGGACAGGACAGAACACTGAAGCTTTCTTT
TRBJ2-5,.,.,TRBV20-1,CSALLETQYF,TGCAGTGCTTTACTAGAGACCCAGTACTTC
TRBJ1-1,.,.,TRBV20-1,CSARGNTEAFF,TGCAGTGCTAGAGGAAACACTGAAGCTTTCTTT
TRBJ1-2,.,.,TRBV5-6,CASSFEDKNYGYTF,TGTGCCAGCAGCTTTGAGGACAAGAACTATGGCTACACCTTC
TRBJ2-1,.,.,TRBV5-1,CASSFRPTRKAYNEQFF,TGCGCCAGCAGCTTTAGACCTACGAGGAAGGCCTACAATGAGCAGTTCTTC
TRBJ2-2,.,TRBD2,TRBV27,CASSELAGGRGTGELFF,TGTGCCAGCAGCGAACTAGCGGGAGGCCGCGGCACCGGGGAGCTGTTTTTT
TRBJ1-1,once,TRBD1,TRBV7-2,CASSLRTGGITEAFF,TGTGCCAGCAGCTTACGGACAGGGGGGATCACTGAAGCTTTCTTT
TRBJ1-3,.,.,TRBV23-1,CASSQSNLPAHIGENTIYF,TGCGCCAGCAGTCAATCAAATCTACCCGCCCATATCGGTGAAAACACCATATATTTT
TRBJ1-4,.,.,TRBV2,CASSEFTTNEKLFF,TGTGCCAGCAGTGAGTTTACAACTAATGAAAAACTGTTTTTT
TRBJ1-1,.,.,TRBV15,CATSRVSARAEAFF,TGTGCCACCAGCAGAGTTTCTGCCAGAGCTGAAGCTTTCTTT
TRBJ2-3,once,.,TRBV2,CASTPLSLSTDTQYF,TGTGCCAGCACCCCTCTCTCGTTAAGCACAGATACGCAGTATTTT
TRBJ1-2,.,.,TRBV10-3,CAISDGEGDIRNGYTF,TGTGCCATCAGTGACGGCGAGGGAGACATTCGCAATGGCTACACCTTC
TRBJ2-1,.,.,TRBV7-9,CASSLGFGGSYNEQFF,TGTGCCAGCAGCTTAGGCTTCGGAGGCTCCTACAATGAGCAGTTCTTC
TRBJ1-2,.,.,TRBV7-2,CASSFSEGVWDGYTF,TGTGCCAGCAGCTTTTCGGAGGGAGTATGGGATGGCTACACCTTC
TRBJ2-2,.,TRBD1,TRBV27,CASSLLQTGGVDTGELFF,TGTGCCAGCAGTTTACTCCAGACAGGGGGTGTCGACACCGGGGAGCTGTTTTTT
TRBJ2-2,.,.,TRBV15,CATTMGSTHTGELFF,TGTGCCACTACCATGGGGTCCACCCACACCGGGGAGCTGTTTTTT
TRBJ2-7,.,TRBD2,TRBV9,CASSVSASGSYEQYF,TGTGCCAGCAGCGTCTCGGCTAGCGGGAGTTACGAGCAGTACTTC
TRBJ2-7,.,TRBD1,TRBV9,CASSVDQGVGEQYF,TGTGCCAGCAGCGTAGATCAGGGGGTGGGTGAGCAGTACTTC
TRBJ1-1,.,.,TRBV7-8,CASSPHEGIAEAFF,TGTGCCAGCAGCCCACACGAGGGAATAGCTGAAGCTTTCTTT
TRBJ1-4,.,TRBD1,TRBV27,CASSSGGFEKLFF,TGTGCCAGCAGCTCAGGGGGCTTTGAAAAACTGTTTTTT
TRBJ1-4,.,.,TRBV19,CASSPRGDPDEKLFF,TGTGCCAGTAGTCCCCGGGGCGACCCAGATGAAAAACTGTTTTTT
TRBJ2-7,.,.,TRBV5-1,CASSDGRPYEQYF,TGCGCCAGCAGCGACGGCCGACCCTACGAGCAGTACTTC
TRBJ2-7,few,.,TRBV6-5,CASLLAYEQYF,TGTGCCAGCTTGCTGGCCTACGAGCAGTACTTC